The next 15 T cell receptor beta chains were all read from a single sample in a study of CD8 T cells in ankylosing spondylitis listed by TCRdb under 2017. The library came from 5' RACE. This sample was sequenced with an Illumina HiSeq 2500. Clones were called with MiXCR by TCRdb after fastp trimmed the public reads at Q25, and only in-frame beta chains were retained. Here each entry gathers all rows of one CDR3 protein and keeps the most common genes and DNA. Here the sample has hundreds of thousands of distinct CDR3 sequences; 12% occur a single time. Approximately 0.5% of the sample rests with the top ten. The investigation overall reported the following: Blood from ankylosing spondylitis patients appeared to be characterized by a TCR beta motif made up of seven or eight highly homologous amino acid variants.

Their target antigens are unknown. The source material was blood, either unsorted or a sorted T cell fraction (not recorded which). All receptors derive from a male donor with ankylosing spondylitis.

This clonotype was counted many times. This rearrangement joins TRBV6-1 to TRBJ1-6; D ambiguous. Trimming took off 6 bases at V and 2 bases at J, with 8 bases between the two ends. The CDR3 runs to 14 residues. Germline-derived CDR1 and CDR2 are MNHNS and SASEGT. The CDR3 bases are TGTGCCAGCAGCCTCCAGCCCTATAATTCACCCCTCCACTTT. Protein sequence: CASSLQPYNSPLHF.

This clonotype showed up many times. J is TRBJ2-7 and V is TRBV29-1; 12 bases are a match to TRBD2. This CDR3 region has 15 residues. Germline CDR1 and CDR2: SQVTM and ANQGSEA. V lost 6 bases to trimming and J lost 1 base; unmatched junction nucleotides: 7. Here the CDR3 DNA reads TGCAGCGTATCCACTAGCGGGAGGCCGTCCTACGAGCAGTACTTC. This encodes CSVSTSGRPSYEQYF.

The V and J genes are TRBV7-3 and TRBJ1-6; weak D call: TRBD1 (5 bases). CDR1 is SGHTA, CDR2 FQGTGA, per germline. With 2 bases removed from V and 10 bases from J, the gap between germline ends came to 15 bases. This CDR3 contains 15 residues. For the CDR3, the DNA is TGTGCCAGCAGCTTACTAGGGACCCCCAGGTCACCCCTCCACTTT. Its translation is CASSLLGTPRSPLHF.

This clonotype has just a few counts. This rearrangement joins TRBV4-2 to TRBJ2-5; possibly TRBD2 for D (5 bases). This CDR3 has 15 amino acids. V lost 0 bases to trimming and J lost 4 bases, with 12 bases between them. Germline lookup yields CDR1 LGHNA and CDR2 YNFKEQ. Written as DNA, the CDR3 is TGTGCCAGCAGCCAAGATCGGGGTACACCAGAGACCCAGTACTTC. It yields the protein CASSQDRGTPETQYF.

In its sample, this clonotype was seen many times. The rearrangement links TRBV12-3 or TRBV12-4 to TRBJ1-5; tentatively, D is TRBD1 (5 bases). The CDR3 extends over 15 amino acids. V was shortened by 9 bases and J by 3 bases, with 18 bases between the two germline ends. Here the CDR3 reads CARTPIRVYNQPQHF. CDR3 in DNA: TGTGCCAGAACCCCGATCAGGGTTTACAATCAGCCCCAGCATTTT.

This clonotype has at least ten counts. The chain has TRBV9 and TRBJ1-1; no clear D gene. Germline V CDR1 and CDR2: SGDLS, YYNGEE. The V end lost 1 base, the J end lost 1 base, and 8 bases lay between the germline ends. CDR3 size: 14 residues. The CDR3 DNA reads as TGTGCCAGCAGCGTAACTTCAGGGAACACTGAAGCTTTCTTT. Encoded protein: CASSVTSGNTEAFF.

Only a few counts were recorded for this clonotype. V is TRBV5-1 and J is TRBJ1-6; 7 bases are a match to TRBD1. CDR3 length: 18 amino acids. CDR1 is SGHRS, CDR2 YFSETQ, per germline. J was trimmed by 1 base and V by 3 bases; bases with no gene match: 10. CDR3 sequence reads: CASSSRGNRGSYNSPLHF. DNA of the CDR3: TGCGCCAGCAGCTCAAGGGGAAACAGGGGATCCTATAATTCACCCCTCCACTTT.

V usage is TRBV30 and J usage is TRBJ1-4, with D unclear. V was trimmed by 4 bases and J by 7 bases, leaving 19 bases between them. The length of the CDR3 is 15 residues. CDR1 and CDR2 from the germline V gene are GTSNPN and SVGIG (reference sequence). CDR3 coding DNA: TGTGCCTGGACCCGCGGGAGCGGGGTTGGTGAAAAACTGTTTTTT. The encoded protein is CAWTRGSGVGEKLFF.

The genes are TRBV10-3 and TRBJ1-2; weak D call: TRBD1 (6 bases). The CDR3 totals 12 residues. Per the germline V gene, CDR1 is ENHRY and CDR2 is SYGVKD. V lost 7 bases and J 3 bases, leaving 9 bases between the germline ends. Here the CDR3 reads CAINRDDYGYTF. The CDR3 DNA follows: TGTGCCATCAACAGGGACGACTATGGCTACACCTTC.

This chain joins TRBV7-2 and TRBJ1-6; D is ambiguous. V dropped 1 base and J dropped 0 bases, with 7 bases sitting between them. CDR1 SGHTA and CDR2 FQGNSA come from the germline V gene. The CDR3 totals 16 residues. CDR3 protein: CASSLGVSSYNSPLHF. The CDR3 DNA is TGTGCCAGCAGCTTAGGAGTTAGCTCCTATAATTCACCCCTCCACTTT.

This clonotype was picked up a small number of times. This chain uses TRBV4-1 with TRBJ2-3; the D is unclear. Trimming cost V 0 bases and J 4 bases, with 5 bases left between them. Germline lookup yields CDR1 MGHRA and CDR2 YSYEKL. This CDR3 contains 13 residues. The DNA for the CDR3 is TGCGCCAGCAGCCAAGATCTCCCAGATACGCAGTATTTT. Its translation: CASSQDLPDTQYF.

The sample holds many counts of this clonotype. The chain has TRBV10-3 and TRBJ2-7, with 8 positions matching TRBD2. The J segment lost 0 bases and the V segment lost 6 bases, leaving 4 bases of the junction unmatched. There are 14 residues in the CDR3. Germline lookup yields CDR1 ENHRY and CDR2 SYGVKD. The CDR3 DNA is TGTGCCATCAGGGCGGGGGGATCCTCCTACGAGCAGTACTTC. As protein: CAIRAGGSSYEQYF.

This clonotype has only a few counts. V and J are TRBV12-3 or TRBV12-4 and TRBJ2-7, with D perhaps matching TRBD2 (6 bases). This CDR3 is 14 amino acids long. V was clipped by 5 bases and J by 4 bases, with 15 bases between them. The CDR3 sequence is CASSPWARGYEQYF. The CDR3 nucleotides read TGTGCCAGCAGTCCGTGGGCGCGGGGTTACGAGCAGTACTTC.

Ten or more counts support this clonotype. This rearrangement joins TRBV7-2 to TRBJ1-1, with TRBD1 matching over 7 bases. Germline V gene sequence: CDR1 SGHTA, CDR2 FQGNSA. V shed 3 bases and J 4 bases; nucleotides not matched to a gene: 2. The CDR3 contains 13 residues. CDR3 sequence reads: CASSFRGSTEAFF. Written as DNA, the CDR3 is TGTGCCAGCAGCTTCAGGGGGAGCACTGAAGCTTTCTTT.

This clonotype was seen repeatedly, ten times or more. This chain joins TRBV5-4 and TRBJ1-2; unclear D gene. Germline V gives CDR1 SGHNT, CDR2 YYREEE (reference sequence). The V gene lost 7 bases and the J gene lost 0 bases, with 13 bases spanning the gap. CDR3 length: 14 amino acids. The CDR3 DNA is TGTGCCAGCGCACGGGATCAAGCTAACTATGGCTACACCTTC. It specifies CASARDQANYGYTF.